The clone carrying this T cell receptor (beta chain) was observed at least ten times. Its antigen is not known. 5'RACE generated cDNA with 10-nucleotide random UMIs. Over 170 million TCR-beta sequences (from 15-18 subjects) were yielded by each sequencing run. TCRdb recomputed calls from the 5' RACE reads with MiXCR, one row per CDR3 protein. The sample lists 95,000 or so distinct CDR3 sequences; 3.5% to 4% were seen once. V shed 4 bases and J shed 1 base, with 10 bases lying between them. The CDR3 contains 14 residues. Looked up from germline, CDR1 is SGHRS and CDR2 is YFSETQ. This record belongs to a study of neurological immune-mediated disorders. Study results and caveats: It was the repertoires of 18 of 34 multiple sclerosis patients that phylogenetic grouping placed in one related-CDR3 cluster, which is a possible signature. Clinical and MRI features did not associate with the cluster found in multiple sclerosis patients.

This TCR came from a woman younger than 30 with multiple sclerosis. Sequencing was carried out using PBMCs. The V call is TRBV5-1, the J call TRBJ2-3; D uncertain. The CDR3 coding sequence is TGCGCCAGCAGCCCCGGACCGGGCACAGATACGCAGTATTTT. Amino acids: CASSPGPGTDTQYF. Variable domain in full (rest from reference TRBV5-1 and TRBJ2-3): KAGVTQTPRYLIKTRGQQVTLSCSPISGHRSVSWYQQTPGQGLQFLFEYFSETQRNKGNFPGRFSGRQFSNSRSEMNVSTLELGDSALYLCASSPGPGTDTQYFGPGTRLTVL.